The present T cell receptor beta chain was sequenced within a study of T cell repertoires in cytomegalovirus infection. On the study more broadly: Shared public TCR beta signatures pointed to both CMV infection and a matching HLA type. Study results and limitations: Accumulated public TCR beta family frequency recognized individuals carrying CMV together with the relevant HLA. Across the ex vivo response, the dominant clonotypes were HLA-C-restricted CMV-specific TCR beta clonotypes.

TCRdb independently ran MiXCR on the reads; one entry per CDR3 protein. This sample has more than 650,000 distinct CDR3 sequences, with 35% to 40% found just once. This clonotype was detected many times. The antigen is undetermined. Trimming cost V 5 bases and J 4 bases; bases outside gene matches: 9. In germline, CDR1 is SGHTA, CDR2 FQGNSA. This CDR3 is built from 15 residues. This TCR came from a human donor in good health (CMV status not recorded). Some clones in this sample may be carry-over from other donors' samples. The chain is built from TRBV7-2 and TRBJ2-7; 9 positions agree with TRBD1. The sequenced sample consisted of PBMCs. CDR3 in amino acids: CASSPPPGQGYEQYF. The CDR3, as DNA: TGTGCCAGCAGCCCCCCGCCGGGACAGGGATACGAGCAGTACTTC. Together with reference TRBV7-2 and TRBJ2-7, the CDR3 gives the full variable domain: GAGVSQSPSNKVTEKGKDVELRCDPISGHTALYWYRQSLGQGLEFLIYFQGNSAPDKSGLPSDRFSAERTGGSVSTLTIQRTQQEDSAVYLCASSPPPGQGYEQYFGPGTRLTVT.